This entry lists 24 T cell receptor beta chains sequenced from one sample in a study of early T cells in non-severe SARS-CoV-2 infection. From the 5' RACE reads, TCRdb called clonotypes with MiXCR, one entry per CDR3 protein. Among approximately 120,000 distinct CDR3 sequences listed, about 15% were seen once. The sequenced sample was whole blood. These receptors were collected from an adult who was a healthcare worker with PCR-confirmed SARS-CoV-2 infection or an uninfected control (not recorded which).

This chain joins TRBV9 and TRBJ1-4; D call uncertain. V lost 1 base to trimming and J lost 1 base, with 8 bases between them. Germline V gene data show CDR1 as SGDLS and CDR2 as YYNGEE. The CDR3 consists of 15 residues. The CDR3 DNA reads as TGTGCCAGCAGCGTATCGGGGAAAACTAATGAAAAACTGTTTTTT. Amino acids: CASSVSGKTNEKLFF. The whole variable domain, remainder taken from reference TRBV9 and TRBJ1-4, is DSGVTQTPKHLITATGQRVTLRCSPRSGDLSVYWYQQSLDQGLQFLIQYYNGEERAKGNILERFSAQQFPDLHSELNLSSLELGDSALYFCASSVSGKTNEKLFFGSGTQLSVL.

This clonotype was counted a few times. The genes are TRBV6-2 or TRBV6-3 and TRBJ1-1; D gene ambiguous. Per germline, CDR1 MNHEY and CDR2 SVGEGT. The CDR3 has 14 residues. V was pared by 4 bases and J by 3 bases, with 12 bases between. This chain's CDR3 is CASSSPDGDTEAFF. CDR3 DNA: TGTGCCAGCAGTTCCCCGGACGGAGACACTGAAGCTTTCTTT.

This chain links TRBV6-5 with TRBJ1-2; the D gene is possibly TRBD1 (6 bases). Germline V lookup: CDR1 MNHEY, CDR2 SVGAGI. This CDR3 is built from 14 residues. V lost 2 bases to trimming and J lost 2 bases, with 9 bases between them. The chain's CDR3 is CASSYNRENYGYTF. The CDR3 coding sequence is TGTGCCAGCAGTTACAACAGGGAGAACTATGGCTACACCTTC.

This clonotype was counted only a few times. The genes are TRBV20-1 and TRBJ1-1; D remains unclear. The germline gives CDR1 DFQATT, CDR2 SNEGSKA (reference sequence). The CDR3 sequence is 15 residues long. Trimming pared 3 bases from V and 1 base from J, leaving 15 bases between. In DNA form, the CDR3 reads TGCAGTGCTAGCCACCGGGGTCAACAGAACACTGAAGCTTTCTTT. Protein: CSASHRGQQNTEAFF.

This chain joins TRBV6-6 and TRBJ2-2; 11 bases match TRBD1. The CDR3 totals 15 residues. V shed 2 bases, J shed 5 bases, and the junction held 1 base outside the gene matches. Germline loops: CDR1 MNHNY, CDR2 SVGAGI (reference sequence). Here the CDR3 DNA reads TGTGCCAGCAGTTACGGGACAGGGGGTACCGGGGAGCTGTTTTTT. Translated: CASSYGTGGTGELFF.

This clonotype came up many times. J is TRBJ1-6 and V is TRBV30; D is undetermined. Per germline, CDR1 GTSNPN and CDR2 SVGIG (reference sequence). V shed 4 bases and J shed 0 bases, with 10 bases lying between them. The CDR3 extends over 15 amino acids. The CDR3 DNA reads TGTGCCTGGACCGACGGGAGCTCCTATAATTCACCCCTCCACTTT. Protein sequence: CAWTDGSSYNSPLHF.

The chain uses TRBV9 and TRBJ2-2; D gene ambiguous. V lost 0 bases and J 1 base, leaving 4 bases between the germline ends. This CDR3 is built from 14 residues. The germline V gene has CDR1 SGDLS and CDR2 YYNGEE. DNA of the CDR3: TGTGCCAGCAGCGTAGAGGGGAACACCGGGGAGCTGTTTTTT. Protein product: CASSVEGNTGELFF.

The table lists this clonotype with a few counts. The chain couples TRBV5-1 to TRBJ2-1; 8 bases align to TRBD1. The CDR3 loop spans 15 amino acids. V trimming: 3 bases; J trimming: 9 bases; junction bases outside the gene matches: 11. Germline assignment: CDR1 SGHRS and CDR2 YFSETQ. CDR3 loop: CASSSSTGGWGEQFF. The CDR3 nucleotides are TGCGCCAGCAGCTCGTCCACAGGGGGATGGGGTGAGCAGTTCTTC. Full variable domain (outside the CDR3, taken from reference TRBV5-1 and TRBJ2-1): KAGVTQTPRYLIKTRGQQVTLSCSPISGHRSVSWYQQTPGQGLQFLFEYFSETQRNKGNFPGRFSGRQFSNSRSEMNVSTLELGDSALYLCASSSSTGGWGEQFFGPGTRLTVL.

In this sample, this clonotype turned up many times. The rearrangement links TRBV18 to TRBJ1-2; D gene uncertain. With 2 bases removed from V and 8 bases from J, the gap between germline ends came to 18 bases. The CDR3 spans 15 residues. The germline V gene has CDR1 KGHSH and CDR2 LQKENI. The DNA for the CDR3 is TGTGCCAGCTCACCATTAGAAGGGCGCAGTGGAGGCTACACCTTC. This gives the protein CASSPLEGRSGGYTF.

This rearrangement joins TRBV6-2 or TRBV6-3 to TRBJ2-3, with no clear D. Germline values: CDR1 MNHEY, CDR2 SVGEGT. The CDR3 runs to 14 residues. V lost 5 bases, J lost 1 base, and 10 bases lay in between. CDR3 DNA: TGTGCCAGCAGTCCAGCCGGTGGCACAGATACGCAGTATTTT. Amino acids: CASSPAGGTDTQYF.

The chain is built from TRBV12-3 or TRBV12-4 and TRBJ2-7; 15 bases are shared with TRBD2. The CDR3 is 14 amino acids. The trim removed 6 bases at V and 9 bases at J, leaving 6 bases unmatched. The CDR3, as DNA: TGTGCCAGCAGGTCCGGGACTAGCGGGGGGCGGCAGTACTTC. Translation: CASRSGTSGGRQYF.

A few counts support this clonotype. The V call is TRBV9, the J call TRBJ2-5; TRBD2 matches at 13 bases. The V gene's germline CDR1 is SGDLS and CDR2 YYNGEE. Germline trimming cut 1 base from V and 5 bases from J; bases unmatched to any gene: 5. The CDR3 is 16 amino acids. CDR3 sequence: CASSVTSGGGPETQYF. In DNA form, the CDR3 reads TGTGCCAGCAGCGTAACTAGCGGGGGGGGCCCGGAGACCCAGTACTTC.

This chain uses TRBV6-1 with TRBJ2-7; no clear D gene. Trimming pared 3 bases from V and 3 bases from J, leaving 12 bases between. Germline CDR1 is MNHNS and CDR2 is SASEGT. The CDR3 loop spans 14 amino acids. The CDR3 reads CASSDQPQIYEQYF. Here the CDR3 DNA reads TGTGCCAGCAGTGACCAACCACAGATCTACGAGCAGTACTTC.

In this sample, this clonotype turned up a few times. The chain carries TRBV11-3 and TRBJ2-7; 9 nucleotides align to TRBD1. Losses at the gene ends were 8 bases for V and 4 bases for J; bases not matched to a gene: 6. Per germline, CDR1 SGHNT and CDR2 YENEEA. This CDR3 has 13 amino acids. The DNA of the CDR3 is TGTGCCAGCTCCGAGGACAGGGGTTACGAGCAGTACTTC. This encodes CASSEDRGYEQYF.

Written as DNA, the CDR3 is TGTGCCAGCAGCTTAGAGTCGGCGAGCAATCAGCCCCAGCATTTT. Protein sequence: CASSLESASNQPQHF. This chain uses TRBV7-8 with TRBJ1-5; D is undetermined. Germline CDR1 and CDR2: SGHVS and FQNEAQ. With 1 base removed from V and 1 base from J, the gap between germline ends came to 8 bases. This CDR3 contains 15 residues. Full variable domain (rest looked up from reference TRBV7-8 and TRBJ1-5): GAGVSQSPRYKVAKRGQDVALRCDPISGHVSLFWYQQALGQGPEFLTYFQNEAQLDKSGLPSDRFFAERPEGSVSTLKIQRTQQEDSAVYLCASSLESASNQPQHFGDGTRLSIL.

This clonotype appeared a few times. V gene TRBV3-1 combines with J gene TRBJ2-1; a possible D gene is TRBD2 (7 bases). This CDR3 has 13 residues. From germline, CDR1 is LGHDT and CDR2 YNNKEL (reference sequence). V shed 8 bases and J shed 8 bases, with 16 bases lying between them. Here the CDR3 reads CASGPRGAYEQFF. The CDR3 coding sequence is TGTGCCAGCGGGCCCCGGGGGGCATATGAGCAGTTCTTC.

The chain is built from TRBV12-3 or TRBV12-4 and TRBJ2-5; 7 bases fit TRBD2. The CDR3 runs 13 residues. The junction had 6 bases not matched to a gene; V was cut back by 6 bases and J by 5 bases. CDR3 sequence (DNA): TGTGCCAGCAGCCTGAGCGGGGCCGAGACCCAGTACTTC. Protein product: CASSLSGAETQYF.

In this sample, this clonotype turned up a few times. This sequence joins TRBV5-5 and TRBJ2-1; D may be TRBD1 (6 bases). Trimming shortened V by 2 bases and J by 4 bases, and 10 bases separated the two germline ends. The germline V gene encodes CDR1 SGHKS and CDR2 YYEKEE (reference sequence). The length of the CDR3 is 14 residues. CDR3 DNA: TGTGCCAGCAGCTTCGGGACATCGTACAATGAGCAGTTCTTC. As protein: CASSFGTSYNEQFF.

In its sample, this clonotype was seen a few times. This chain links TRBV11-2 with TRBJ2-3; possibly TRBD1 or TRBD2 for D (6 bases each). Germline CDR1 is SGHAT and CDR2 is FQNNGV. The CDR3 is 16 residues long. Trimming pared 3 bases from V and 4 bases from J, leaving 17 bases between. The CDR3 here is CASSLFTGALPDTQYF. For the CDR3, the DNA is TGTGCCAGCAGCTTGTTTACGGGGGCCCTGCCAGATACGCAGTATTTT.

This clonotype was counted only a few times. This chain links TRBV19 with TRBJ2-4; D remains ambiguous. V gave up 3 bases and J gave up 1 base, with 4 bases separating them. The CDR3 has 13 residues. The germline V gene has CDR1 LNHDA and CDR2 SQIVND (reference sequence). As DNA, the CDR3 is TGTGCCAGTAGTATGGGGGCCAAAAACATTCAGTACTTC. It translates to CASSMGAKNIQYF.

This clonotype was seen a few times. V is TRBV29-1 and J is TRBJ1-3, with D hard to call. Trimming shortened V by 4 bases and J by 0 bases, and 10 bases separated the two germline ends. Germline V lookup: CDR1 SQVTM, CDR2 ANQGSEA. This CDR3 is built from 14 residues. DNA of the CDR3: TGCAGCGTTGGGCCGGAGAGCTCTGGAAACACCATATATTTT. Encoded protein: CSVGPESSGNTIYF.

The chain couples TRBV6-1 to TRBJ2-3; D is unclear. V was trimmed by 0 bases and J by 4 bases, leaving 5 bases between them. Germline lookup yields CDR1 MNHNS and CDR2 SASEGT. There are 13 residues in the CDR3. The CDR3 loop is CASSEAPPDTQYF. Here the CDR3 DNA reads TGTGCCAGCAGTGAAGCCCCCCCAGATACGCAGTATTTT.

This clonotype was detected a few times. The chain recombines TRBV3-1 with TRBJ2-3; D call uncertain. The CDR3 runs to 12 residues. V lost 1 base to trimming and J lost 5 bases, with 4 bases between them. The V gene's germline CDR1 is LGHDT and CDR2 YNNKEL (reference sequence). DNA of the CDR3: TGTGCCAGCAGCCAAGCCCGAGATACGCAGTATTTT. It is translated as CASSQARDTQYF.

This clonotype was seen only a few times. The rearrangement links TRBV6-2 or TRBV6-3 to TRBJ1-1; maybe TRBD1 (5 bases). Germline CDR1 reads MNHEY; CDR2 reads SVGEGT. V lost 4 bases to trimming and J lost 1 base, with 16 bases between them. CDR3 length equals 16 residues. The CDR3, as DNA: TGTGCCAGCAGTTCGGGGCGGGGACGTTCGAACACTGAAGCTTTCTTT. This gives the protein CASSSGRGRSNTEAFF.